This is a list of T cell receptor beta chains from one sample in a study of T cell repertoires in cytomegalovirus infection. No antigen has been assigned to these receptors. TCRdb itself ran the reads through MiXCR, one entry per CDR3 protein. The table includes 310,000 or so distinct CDR3 sequences, 20% to 25% detected once. Specimen: cultured PBMCs, collected from culture after CMV antigen stimulation. The receptor source for this set is a human donor in good health (CMV status not recorded). Some clones in this sample may be carry-over from other donors' samples. Both conserved end residues are part of each CDR3.

TRBV6-1,TRBJ1-2,CASSEEGTWLYGYTF
TRBV6-2/TRBV6-3,TRBJ2-3,CASSRRDYTDTQYF
TRBV20-1,TRBJ2-7,CSATGLGPYEQYF
TRBV29-1,TRBJ2-1,CSVGLAGAAEQFF
TRBV7-2,TRBJ2-5,CASSLGGTSGIGETQYF
TRBV10-2,TRBJ2-2,CASSDLGAAGELFF
TRBV28,TRBJ2-7,CASRGGPYEQYF
TRBV20-1,TRBJ2-1,CSARDSGTSGRRDNEQFF
TRBV7-2,TRBJ1-5,CASSLAGTGNQPQHF
TRBV11-1,TRBJ1-1,CASSPSGGTEAFF
TRBV7-2,TRBJ2-2,CASSLGPRTGELFF
TRBV7-9,TRBJ2-7,CASSPYRGYEQYF
TRBV7-2,TRBJ1-2,CASSLLHRGPNYGYTF
TRBV4-2,TRBJ2-3,CASHLNPTSGSTDTQYF
TRBV7-2,TRBJ2-5,CASSRREGETQYF
TRBV7-2,TRBJ1-5,CASSSNRGQPQHF
TRBV7-2,TRBJ2-3,CASSRDRGLDTQYF
TRBV7-9,TRBJ1-2,CASSLYLRDSLGYTF
TRBV7-2,TRBJ2-6,CASSFLGQGTSFSGANVLTF
TRBV7-9,TRBJ2-1,CASSLSTSGRADEQFF
TRBV12-3/TRBV12-4,TRBJ2-7,CASSLWGHNYEQYF
TRBV30,TRBJ2-6,CAWSWGSGANVLTF
TRBV9,TRBJ1-5,CASSVEGAQPQHF
TRBV28,TRBJ2-7,CATLAGGYEQYF
TRBV15,TRBJ1-3,CATSSQPGEPGNTIYF
TRBV19,TRBJ1-1,CASTRHNTEAFF
TRBV6-2/TRBV6-3,TRBJ2-1,CASSYSTSGQYNEQFF
TRBV4-1,TRBJ2-1,CASSPDRDRVAGVWEQFF
TRBV7-2,TRBJ2-7,CASSLGEFNEQYF
TRBV9,TRBJ2-1,CASSPGTSGGAEQFF
TRBV12-3/TRBV12-4,TRBJ1-1,CASSIYTNTEAFF
TRBV18,TRBJ1-1,CASSPQTGPLNTEAFF
TRBV7-2,TRBJ2-5,CASSPGLAGGPLETQYF
TRBV7-8,TRBJ2-1,CASSLRGQSSYNEQFF
TRBV14,TRBJ2-2,CASSPAAGLVRLEELFF
TRBV7-9,TRBJ2-7,CASSLASFGSYEQYF
TRBV7-8,TRBJ2-1,CASSSYPLDYSYNEQFF
TRBV6-5,TRBJ2-5,CASSYEASGYQETQYF
TRBV7-6,TRBJ2-2,CASSRGRLTGELFF
TRBV7-9,TRBJ2-5,CASSSTSGRVHETQYF
TRBV20-1,TRBJ2-3,CSAKRGIPPRTDTQYF
TRBV12-3/TRBV12-4,TRBJ1-1,CASLWGEGTEAFF
TRBV10-2,TRBJ2-1,CASSERLAGNEQFF
TRBV7-2,TRBJ2-1,CASSLAPGLEDNEQFF
TRBV12-3/TRBV12-4,TRBJ2-3,CASSSPGGQSTDTQYF